The 28 T cell receptor beta chains given below trace back to one sample, sequenced in a study of cytomegalovirus exposure and HLA in healthy donors. This PCR relied on a set of 60 Vbeta primers and 13 Jbeta primers. Some clones are missing from TCRdb's copy, which holds only in-frame ones; the method was immunoSEQ multiplex PCR. The sample includes fewer than 65,000 clones, about 80% of them seen just once. Sequencing was performed on PBMCs. These receptor sequences come from a woman aged 35 to 49 in good health and CMV-seropositive.

This clone was detected once. This chain joins TRBV10-2 and TRBJ2-5; a possible D gene is TRBD2 (5 bases). The germline V gene has CDR1 WSHSY and CDR2 SAAADI. V was pared by 7 bases and J by 3 bases, with 12 bases between. The CDR3 is 13 amino acids. This CDR3 is CASKDSSEETQYF. The DNA of the CDR3 is TGCGCCAGCAAGGACTCCTCGGAAGAGACCCAGTACTTC.

To note about this clone: Germline is not matched at one junction end, which may reflect a read error. V and J are TRBV27 and TRBJ1-2; D uncertain. The CDR3 has 8 residues. Looked up from germline, CDR1 is MNHEY and CDR2 is SMNVEV (reference sequence). The CDR3 sequence: CPFYGYTF. The CDR3 DNA sequence: TGCCCCTTCTATGGCTACACCTTC.

The chain has TRBV20-1 and TRBJ2-7; no clear D. V was cut by 5 bases and J by 0 bases, with 5 bases left in between. CDR1 and CDR2 from the germline V gene are DFQATT and SNEGSKA (reference sequence). The CDR3 has 11 residues. CDR3 sequence reads: CSAPSSYEQYF. In nucleotides, the CDR3 is TGCAGTGCTCCCTCCTCCTACGAGCAGTACTTC.

The chain employs TRBV19 and TRBJ2-1, with D maybe TRBD2 (5 bases). The CDR3 has 16 residues. Trimming pared 4 bases from V and 3 bases from J, leaving 16 bases between. Per the germline V gene, CDR1 is LNHDA and CDR2 is SQIVND (reference sequence). The CDR3 nucleotides read TGTGCCAGTAGTAGCACTAGTCCCTTGTTCTACAATGAGCAGTTCTTC. It encodes CASSSTSPLFYNEQFF.

This clone was seen just once. The rearrangement uses TRBV4-1 and TRBJ1-1, with 9 bases aligning to TRBD1. Germline V gene sequence: CDR1 MGHRA, CDR2 YSYEKL. CDR3 length equals 14 residues. The V segment lost 6 bases and the J segment 3 bases; nucleotides outside the gene matches: 5. CDR3 coding DNA: TGCGCCAGCAGATTAGACAGGGGGGACACTGAAGCTTTCTTT. This sequence encodes CASRLDRGDTEAFF.

This CDR3 is CASTHQSDRGYTF. The DNA of the CDR3 is TGTGCCAGCACTCACCAATCGGATAGGGGGTACACCTTC. The chain joins TRBV2 to TRBJ1-2, with a possible D match to TRBD1 (6 bases). Trimming cost V 7 bases and J 11 bases, with 20 bases left between them. Germline loops: CDR1 SNHLY, CDR2 FYNNEI. The CDR3 runs to 13 residues.

The chain recombines TRBV6-1 with TRBJ2-7, with unresolved D. V was clipped by 6 bases and J by 0 bases, with 12 bases between them. The CDR3 has 14 residues. Germline CDR1 and CDR2: MNHNS and SASEGT. The CDR3 here is CASRAVMASYEQYF. DNA of the CDR3: TGTGCCAGCAGGGCAGTGATGGCCTCCTACGAGCAGTACTTC.

There are a few counts of this clone. The CDR3: CASSYSGSKNIQYF. The CDR3 DNA is TGTGCCAGCAGTTACAGCGGATCGAAAAACATTCAGTACTTC. This rearrangement joins TRBV6-6 to TRBJ2-4; TRBD2 might be the D (5 bases). The V end lost 2 bases, the J end lost 4 bases, and 9 bases lay between the germline ends. The CDR3 has 14 amino acids. Germline assignment: CDR1 MNHNY and CDR2 SVGAGI (reference sequence).

This clone has just a few counts. This chain links TRBV6-6 with TRBJ1-1; D gene unclear. This CDR3 has 13 residues. Germline CDR1 MNHNY, CDR2 SVGAGI (reference sequence). V was trimmed by 5 bases and J by 3 bases, leaving 10 bases between them. The CDR3 loop is CASSPQVYTEAFF. CDR3 in DNA: TGTGCCAGCAGTCCCCAGGTATACACTGAAGCTTTCTTT.

The chain recombines TRBV5-8 with TRBJ1-1; no clear D. CDR1 is SGHTS, CDR2 YDEGEE, per germline. This CDR3 contains 14 residues. V was clipped by 3 bases and J by 4 bases, with 13 bases between them. CDR3 residues: CASSYRYPGTEAFF. Here the CDR3 DNA reads TGTGCCAGCAGCTACCGTTACCCGGGCACTGAAGCTTTCTTT.

This clone was observed a few times. The gene calls are TRBV5-5 and TRBJ1-6, with TRBD1 matching over 8 bases. The J segment lost 10 bases and the V segment lost 1 base, leaving 10 bases of the junction unmatched. Germline CDR1 and CDR2: SGHKS and YYEKEE (reference sequence). This CDR3 is built from 16 residues. CDR3 residues: CASSLNGDRRGSPLHF. In DNA, the CDR3 is TGTGCCAGCAGCTTGAATGGGGACAGGCGCGGATCACCCCTCCACTTT.

The rearrangement links TRBV4-1 to TRBJ2-4; TRBD1 matches 11 bases. CDR3 size: 14 residues. Unmatched junction bases numbered 4, after V lost 3 bases and J lost 9 bases. Germline-derived CDR1 and CDR2 are MGHRA and YSYEKL. In DNA, the CDR3 is TGCGCCAGCAGCCAGGACAGGGGGCTCATCATTCAGTACTTC. Translating it yields CASSQDRGLIIQYF.

This chain connects TRBV7-2 to TRBJ2-7; 7 nucleotides agree with TRBD1. Germline assignment: CDR1 SGHTA and CDR2 FQGNSA. The CDR3 length is 17 residues. The V gene end was trimmed by 5 bases and the J gene end by 0 bases; junction bases not matched to a gene: 13. In nucleotides, the CDR3 is TGTGCCAGCAGCCCACGAGGGGGCCTCGGAATCTCCTACGAGCAGTACTTC. Translating it yields CASSPRGGLGISYEQYF.

V is TRBV7-9 and J is TRBJ1-2; 7 nucleotides align to TRBD1. Germline lookup yields CDR1 SEHNR and CDR2 FQNEAQ (reference sequence). The CDR3 totals 14 residues. Germline trimming cut 7 bases from V and 8 bases from J; bases unmatched to any gene: 13. The CDR3: CASTRGQAYWGYTF. As DNA, the CDR3 is TGTGCCAGCACCCGTGGACAGGCTTATTGGGGCTACACCTTC.

This clone was seen just once. V gene TRBV11-3 combines with J gene TRBJ1-2; D is possibly TRBD1 (6 bases). Per germline, CDR1 SGHNT and CDR2 YENEEA. Trimming left V 5 bases short and J 6 bases short, with 19 bases between. The CDR3 covers 15 residues. The CDR3 DNA follows: TGTGCCAGCAGCCCTCCCTTGGGGGCACGGAATGGCTACACCTTC. Translating gives CASSPPLGARNGYTF.

Points on this clone: The junction shows a germline mismatch at one end, possibly a read error. The chain couples TRBV7-9 to TRBJ1-6; 8 bases fit TRBD1. Germline CDR1 and CDR2: SEHNR and FQNEAQ (reference sequence). The CDR3 contains 16 residues. CDR3 sequence reads: CSSSSGQGFYNSPLHF. For the CDR3, the DNA is TGTTCCAGCAGCAGTGGACAGGGCTTCTATAATTCACCCCTCCACTTT.

The J gene is TRBJ2-7, the V gene TRBV4-3; TRBD1 agrees at 7 bases. The germline V gene has CDR1 LGHNA and CDR2 YSLEER. V was clipped by 0 bases and J by 1 base; unmatched bases: 6. The CDR3 is 16 amino acids. CDR3 amino acids: CASSQDDREHSYEQYF. The CDR3 nucleotides are TGCGCCAGCAGCCAAGATGACAGGGAGCATTCCTACGAGCAGTACTTC.

V usage is TRBV4-3 and J usage is TRBJ1-1, with a tentative D call TRBD1 (5 bases). Trimming cost V 0 bases and J 2 bases, with 10 bases left between them. Per germline, CDR1 LGHNA and CDR2 YSLEER. This CDR3 contains 15 residues. The CDR3 bases are TGCGCCAGCAGCCAAGATCGGCAGGGTAACACTGAAGCTTTCTTT. It translates to CASSQDRQGNTEAFF.

The V gene is TRBV7-9, the J gene TRBJ2-5; D uncertain. Germline assignment: CDR1 SEHNR and CDR2 FQNEAQ (reference sequence). V gave up 5 bases and J gave up 4 bases, with 8 bases separating them. The CDR3 contains 12 residues. In nucleotides, the CDR3 is TGTGCCAGCAGCAGCCTGATAGAGACCCAGTACTTC. Translated: CASSSLIETQYF.

With regard to this clone: Within the sample, other DNA sequences also encode this same CDR3. The chain has TRBV9 and TRBJ2-7; D ambiguous. The V gene lost 0 bases and the J gene lost 6 bases, with 13 bases spanning the gap. Germline loops: CDR1 SGDLS, CDR2 YYNGEE. This CDR3 comprises 14 residues. CDR3 region: CASSVDNSTPEQYF. DNA of the CDR3: TGTGCCAGCAGCGTAGATAACAGTACCCCCGAGCAGTACTTC. Full variable domain (rest looked up from reference TRBV9 and TRBJ2-7): DSGVTQTPKHLITATGQRVTLRCSPRSGDLSVYWYQQSLDQGLQFLIQYYNGEERAKGNILERFSAQQFPDLHSELNLSSLELGDSALYFCASSVDNSTPEQYFGPGTRLTVT.

The chain combines TRBV2 with TRBJ1-5; no firm D call. Germline lookup yields CDR1 SNHLY and CDR2 FYNNEI. Trimming left V 5 bases short and J 7 bases short, with 9 bases between. CDR3 size: 12 residues. CDR3 sequence (DNA): TGTGCCAGCAGTCGGGAGGAGCAGCCCCAGCATTTT. Translating it yields CASSREEQPQHF. Together with reference TRBV2 and TRBJ1-5, the CDR3 gives the full variable domain: EPEVTQTPSHQVTQMGQEVILRCVPISNHLYFYWYRQILGQKVEFLVSFYNNEISEKSEIFDDQFSVERPDGSNFTLKIRSTKLEDSAMYFCASSREEQPQHFGDGTRLSIL.

This chain's CDR3 is CASSRGAYEQYF. The CDR3 DNA sequence: TGTGCCAGCAGCCGCGGGGCCTACGAGCAGTACTTC. The rearrangement uses TRBV5-6 and TRBJ2-7; D might be TRBD2 (6 bases). CDR3 size: 12 residues. CDR1 is SGHDT and CDR2 is YYEEEE in the germline V gene. V was shortened by 4 bases and J by 2 bases, with 7 bases between the two germline ends. The entire variable domain, with the rest obtained from reference TRBV5-6 and TRBJ2-7, is as follows: DAGVTQSPTHLIKTRGQQVTLRCSPKSGHDTVSWYQQALGQGPQFIFQYYEEEERQRGNFPDRFSGHQFPNYSSELNVNALLLGDSALYLCASSRGAYEQYFGPGTRLTVT.

CDR3 sequence reads: CASTESEAFF. DNA of the CDR3: TGTGCCAGCACTGAAAGCGAAGCTTTCTTT. J is TRBJ1-1 and V is TRBV6-5; D is unclear. V lost 7 bases, J lost 8 bases, and 8 bases lay in between. Per germline, CDR1 MNHEY and CDR2 SVGAGI. The CDR3 extends over 10 amino acids.

The chain joins TRBV10-2 to TRBJ2-5; 7 bases are a match to TRBD2. The J call could be wrong; TRBJ2-7 is a better fit for the DNA end. CDR3 length: 19 amino acids. Germline assignment: CDR1 WSHSY and CDR2 SAAADI. CDR3 sequence (DNA): TGCGCTCGATTAGTCCCAGGGCCCCATCCTCGCGGGGGTACCTACGAGCAGTACTTC. Its protein is CARLVPGPHPRGGTYEQYF.

The chain's CDR3 is CASSQLGPQDTQYF. The DNA of the CDR3 is TGCGCCAGCAGCCAACTGGGCCCCCAGGATACGCAGTATTTT. V is TRBV4-1 and J is TRBJ2-3; no definite D call. The CDR3 is 14 residues long. Trimming removed 2 bases from V and 6 bases from J, with 12 bases in between. Germline CDR1 reads MGHRA; CDR2 reads YSYEKL.

The rearrangement uses TRBV6-5 and TRBJ1-4; D not resolved. The CDR3 loop spans 13 amino acids. Germline CDR1 is MNHEY and CDR2 is SVGAGI. V was shortened by 10 bases and J by 0 bases, with 9 bases between the two germline ends. CDR3 bases: TGTGCCACCCGGGGTACAACTAATGAAAAACTGTTTTTT. It encodes CATRGTTNEKLFF.

The chain combines TRBV6-1 with TRBJ1-6; 8 bases match TRBD1. The CDR3 totals 14 residues. From germline, CDR1 is MNHNS and CDR2 SASEGT. Trimming removed 6 bases from V and 10 bases from J; junction bases left unmatched: 8. The CDR3 DNA follows: TGTGCCAGCAGCCTCCCAGGGGGCTCATCACCCCTCCACTTT. It yields the protein CASSLPGGSSPLHF.

V and J are TRBV2 and TRBJ1-5, with 11 bases identical to TRBD1. There are 16 residues in the CDR3. Germline V lookup: CDR1 SNHLY, CDR2 FYNNEI. The J segment lost 6 bases and the V segment lost 2 bases, leaving 6 bases of the junction unmatched. The CDR3 sequence: CASSEMGQGVGQPQHF. DNA for the CDR3: TGTGCCAGCAGTGAAATGGGACAGGGGGTGGGTCAGCCCCAGCATTTT.